One sample yielded the 28 T cell receptor beta chains listed below, sequenced in a study of shared clonotypes between healthy human individuals. The naive CD8 fraction comprised CD45RO-negative cells positively selected for CCR7 and excluded terminally differentiated effector memory CD45RA+ cells. TCRdb's copy holds only in-frame clones and misses some; the assay was immunoSEQ multiplex PCR. This table holds about 820,000 clones, about 92% found once. Sequenced input: naive CD8+ T cells sorted from blood. The receptors come from a man aged 25-45 years in good health.

V usage is TRBV7-2 and J usage is TRBJ2-3, with 8 bases identical to TRBD2. V gave up 1 base and J gave up 0 bases; unmatched junction bases: 9. This CDR3 contains 18 residues. CDR1 is SGHTA and CDR2 is FQGNSA in the germline V gene. This chain's CDR3 is CASSLVGASGYSTDTQYF. CDR3 in DNA: TGTGCCAGCAGCTTAGTAGGGGCTAGCGGGTATAGCACAGATACGCAGTATTTT.

This sequence joins TRBV30 and TRBJ2-1; 8 bases map to TRBD1. The CDR3 extends over 15 amino acids. V lost 0 bases to trimming and J lost 6 bases; unmatched junction nucleotides: 7. Germline V gene sequence: CDR1 GTSNPN, CDR2 SVGIG (reference sequence). CDR3 sequence (DNA): TGTGCCTGGAGTGTAGGGATGACAGGGGTCAATGAGCAGTTCTTC. This sequence encodes CAWSVGMTGVNEQFF.

The rearrangement links TRBV7-9 to TRBJ2-1; D is uncertain. CDR1 is SEHNR, CDR2 FQNEAQ, per germline (reference sequence). This CDR3 is built from 13 residues. Trimming shortened V by 3 bases and J by 3 bases, and 6 bases separated the two germline ends. CDR3 nucleotide sequence: TGTGCCAGCAGCTTTTTTGGCTACAATGAGCAGTTCTTC. Its translation: CASSFFGYNEQFF.

A remark on this clone: Other DNA sequences in the sample encode the same CDR3. The chain has TRBV9 and TRBJ2-7; 8 nucleotides line up with TRBD2. V was pared by 3 bases and J by 3 bases, with 5 bases of the junction left unmatched. From germline, CDR1 is SGDLS and CDR2 YYNGEE. CDR3 length equals 14 residues. CDR3 protein: CASSEGGGYYEQYF. The CDR3 coding sequence is TGTGCCAGCAGCGAAGGCGGGGGGTACTACGAGCAGTACTTC. Complete variable domain (other parts from reference TRBV9 and TRBJ2-7): DSGVTQTPKHLITATGQRVTLRCSPRSGDLSVYWYQQSLDQGLQFLIQYYNGEERAKGNILERFSAQQFPDLHSELNLSSLELGDSALYFCASSEGGGYYEQYFGPGTRLTVT.

The J gene is TRBJ1-2, the V gene TRBV4-3; a possible D gene is TRBD1 (5 bases). There are 14 residues in the CDR3. V lost 5 bases, J lost 5 bases, and 15 bases lay in between. Germline loops: CDR1 LGHNA, CDR2 YSLEER. The DNA for the CDR3 is TGCGCCAGCAGCAGCTTCCCTGGGGCATATGGCTACACCTTC. Translated, it gives CASSSFPGAYGYTF.

V and J are TRBV4-3 and TRBJ2-2; 10 nucleotides align to TRBD2. CDR3 length equals 15 residues. Trimming cost V 2 bases and J 3 bases; bases outside gene matches: 0. Germline CDR1 and CDR2: LGHNA and YSLEER. The CDR3 sequence is CASSQTSGDTGELFF. For the CDR3, the DNA is TGCGCCAGCAGCCAAACTAGCGGGGACACCGGGGAGCTGTTTTTT.

The chain's CDR3 is CASSYSGTPHEQYF. CDR3 DNA: TGTGCCAGCAGCTATTCTGGGACTCCTCACGAGCAGTACTTC. The J gene is TRBJ2-7, the V gene TRBV5-4, with D possibly TRBD2 on 6 matching bases. The CDR3 has 14 residues. The germline V and J ends were trimmed by 3 bases and 5 bases, with 15 bases remaining between them. The germline CDR1 and CDR2 sequences are SGHNT and YYREEE (reference sequence).

This clone was detected a few times. J is TRBJ2-1 and V is TRBV6-4, with 7 nucleotides matching TRBD1. CDR3 length: 14 amino acids. The germline CDR1 and CDR2 sequences are MRHNA and SNTAGT. The ends lost 0 bases at V and 5 bases at J; junction bases unmatched: 1. The CDR3 sequence is CASSDSGGHNEQFF. The CDR3 DNA reads as TGTGCCAGCAGTGACTCAGGGGGCCACAATGAGCAGTTCTTC.

Concerning this clone itself: Within the sample, other DNA sequences also encode this same CDR3. The chain combines TRBV15 with TRBJ1-1; D not certain. Trimming cost V 3 bases and J 1 base, with 3 bases left between them. The CDR3 length is 12 residues. CDR1 and CDR2 (germline): LNHNV, YYDKDF (reference sequence). For the CDR3, the DNA is TGTGCCACCAGCAGGGGGAACACTGAAGCTTTCTTT. Protein: CATSRGNTEAFF.

V and J are TRBV19 and TRBJ2-7; tentatively, D is TRBD1 (5 bases). Germline V gene data show CDR1 as LNHDA and CDR2 as SQIVND (reference sequence). CDR3 length: 11 amino acids. V lost 6 bases and J 7 bases, leaving 10 bases between the germline ends. CDR3 sequence: CASRDSYEQYF. In DNA form, the CDR3 reads TGTGCCAGTAGAGACAGCTATGAGCAGTACTTC.

This chain joins TRBV11-3 and TRBJ2-1, with D perhaps TRBD1 or TRBD2 (5 bases each). Trimming shortened V by 1 base and J by 5 bases, and 12 bases separated the two germline ends. Germline V gives CDR1 SGHNT, CDR2 YENEEA. The CDR3 extends over 15 amino acids. This CDR3 is CASSLGGSVDNEQFF. The CDR3 DNA reads TGTGCCAGCAGCTTAGGGGGGAGTGTTGACAATGAGCAGTTCTTC.

The V call is TRBV7-8, the J call TRBJ2-7; 7 bases are a match to TRBD1. V dropped 1 base and J dropped 1; count of bases not matched to a gene: 4. Germline V CDR1 and CDR2: SGHVS, FQNEAQ. The CDR3 sequence is 15 residues long. CDR3 protein: CASSLEPGQSYEQYF. CDR3 DNA sequence: TGTGCCAGCAGCTTAGAGCCGGGACAGTCCTACGAGCAGTACTTC.

The chain is built from TRBV29-1 and TRBJ2-1; 9 nucleotides line up with TRBD2. The germline CDR1 and CDR2 sequences are SQVTM and ANQGSEA. This CDR3 is 17 amino acids long. V shed 4 bases and J 5 bases; nucleotides not matched to a gene: 15. DNA of the CDR3: TGCAGCGTTGTAGCAGTCGGGCGGGAGGGAATTAACAATGAGCAGTTCTTC. Translation: CSVVAVGREGINNEQFF.

The chain has TRBV2 and TRBJ2-7; D possibly uses TRBD1 or TRBD2 (6 bases each). The length of the CDR3 is 15 residues. Germline V CDR1 and CDR2: SNHLY, FYNNEI. V gave up 1 base and J gave up 3 bases, with 13 bases separating them. The CDR3 sequence: CASSEGWGANYEQYF. In nucleotides, the CDR3 is TGTGCCAGCAGTGAAGGGTGGGGGGCCAACTACGAGCAGTACTTC.

The rearrangement uses TRBV11-1 and TRBJ1-1; 7 positions match TRBD1. V gave up 3 bases and J gave up 0 bases; unmatched junction bases: 7. The CDR3 sequence is 16 residues long. Germline V gives CDR1 SGHAT, CDR2 FQDESV (reference sequence). CDR3 coding DNA: TGTGCCAGCAGCTTGTTTCAGGGGGTGATGAACACTGAAGCTTTCTTT. Translating gives CASSLFQGVMNTEAFF.

This clone has a single count. The chain links TRBV9 to TRBJ1-3; a weak D match, TRBD1 (5 bases). Germline CDR1 SGDLS, CDR2 YYNGEE. V lost 5 bases to trimming and J lost 0 bases, with 12 bases between them. The CDR3 is 15 amino acids. The CDR3 DNA reads TGTGCCAGCAGTCTCCGGGACCGCTCTGGAAACACCATATATTTT. Encoded protein: CASSLRDRSGNTIYF.

The chain couples TRBV7-9 to TRBJ2-7, with TRBD1 matching over 10 bases. The CDR3 is made up of 14 amino acids. V lost 5 bases to trimming and J lost 3 bases; unmatched junction nucleotides: 4. CDR1 is SEHNR and CDR2 is FQNEAQ in the germline V gene (reference sequence). The chain's CDR3 is CASSDDRGHYEQYF. DNA for the CDR3: TGTGCCAGCAGCGACGACAGGGGGCACTACGAGCAGTACTTC.

This clone is a singleton in its sample. The V call is TRBV28, the J call TRBJ2-1, with 7 bases lining up with TRBD1. The CDR3 is 14 amino acids. The ends lost 6 bases at V and 8 bases at J; junction bases unmatched: 10. Per the germline V gene, CDR1 is MDHEN and CDR2 is SYDVKM. The CDR3 DNA sequence: TGTGCCAGCAGCCTGACAGGGTTACACGATGAGCAGTTCTTC. This sequence encodes CASSLTGLHDEQFF. The full variable domain, completed using reference TRBV28 and TRBJ2-1, is DVKVTQSSRYLVKRTGEKVFLECVQDMDHENMFWYRQDPGLGLRLIYFSYDVKMKEKGDIPEGYSVSREKKERFSLILESASTNQTSMYLCASSLTGLHDEQFFGPGTRLTVL.

CDR3 DNA sequence: TGCGCCAGCAGTGAGTCAATTCTAGCGGGGAGGGATGAGCAGTTCTTC. This encodes CASSESILAGRDEQFF. The rearrangement uses TRBV10-1 and TRBJ2-1, with 9 bases lining up with TRBD2. The V gene's germline CDR1 is WNHNN and CDR2 SYGVQD (reference sequence). The CDR3 has 16 amino acids. V gave up 0 bases and J gave up 8 bases; unmatched junction bases: 8.

This clone was detected once. This chain joins TRBV27 and TRBJ1-1, with D perhaps TRBD1 (5 bases). Germline V gene sequence: CDR1 MNHEY, CDR2 SMNVEV (reference sequence). The CDR3 has 14 amino acids. V was pared by 8 bases and J by 0 bases, with 13 bases between. CDR3 loop: CASGGRPLNTEAFF. DNA of the CDR3: TGTGCCAGCGGGGGTCGCCCCTTGAACACTGAAGCTTTCTTT.

This chain connects TRBV4-1 to TRBJ2-1, with 12 positions matching TRBD2. The V segment lost 2 bases and the J segment 6 bases; nucleotides outside the gene matches: 8. The germline V gene has CDR1 MGHRA and CDR2 YSYEKL. The CDR3 sequence is 17 residues long. CDR3 sequence reads: CASSQLAGGPGGNEQFF. DNA of the CDR3: TGCGCCAGCAGCCAACTAGCGGGAGGGCCGGGGGGCAATGAGCAGTTCTTC.

This clone has only one observation. The CDR3 protein is CASTLAVGIGETQYF. The CDR3, as DNA: TGCGCCAGCACCCTTGCGGTGGGAATAGGAGAGACCCAGTACTTC. The V and J genes are TRBV5-1 and TRBJ2-5, with D hard to call. CDR1 and CDR2 from the germline V gene are SGHRS and YFSETQ. CDR3 length: 15 amino acids. V lost 6 bases and J lost 4, with 19 bases in between. Together with reference TRBV5-1 and TRBJ2-5, the CDR3 gives the full variable domain: KAGVTQTPRYLIKTRGQQVTLSCSPISGHRSVSWYQQTPGQGLQFLFEYFSETQRNKGNFPGRFSGRQFSNSRSEMNVSTLELGDSALYLCASTLAVGIGETQYFGPGTRLLVL.

The count of this clone is one. The V gene is TRBV10-1, the J gene TRBJ2-1, with 9 bases matching TRBD2. The V gene end was trimmed by 3 bases and the J gene end by 7 bases; junction bases not matched to a gene: 10. There are 16 residues in the CDR3. In germline, CDR1 is WNHNN, CDR2 SYGVQD (reference sequence). In nucleotides, the CDR3 is TGCGCCAGCAGTGAATGGGGCCTAGCGGGAATAAATGAGCAGTTCTTC. This gives the protein CASSEWGLAGINEQFF.

This chain uses TRBV4-1 with TRBJ2-7; D tentatively reads TRBD1 or TRBD2 (6 bases each). Deletions cut 3 bases from V and 0 bases from J, with 12 bases between. Germline V gives CDR1 MGHRA, CDR2 YSYEKL. CDR3 length: 15 amino acids. This CDR3 reads CASSHRRGSSYEQYF. CDR3 coding DNA: TGCGCCAGCAGCCACAGGAGGGGGAGCTCCTACGAGCAGTACTTC.

The rearrangement uses TRBV6-1 and TRBJ2-7; the match to TRBD2 covers 7 bases. There are 14 residues in the CDR3. J gave up 1 base and V 1 base, and 1 base lay outside the gene matches. CDR1 MNHNS and CDR2 SASEGT come from the germline V gene. Here the CDR3 DNA reads TGTGCCAGCAGTGAAGGACTAGCATCCTACGAGCAGTACTTC. Translating gives CASSEGLASYEQYF.

The chain links TRBV7-9 to TRBJ2-4; 7 bases are shared with TRBD2. CDR3 length: 16 amino acids. Germline assignment: CDR1 SEHNR and CDR2 FQNEAQ (reference sequence). V was pared by 5 bases and J by 0 bases, with 7 bases of the junction left unmatched. The CDR3 coding sequence is TGTGCCAGCAGCCACATGGGGGGGATAGCCAAAAACATTCAGTACTTC. Translating it yields CASSHMGGIAKNIQYF.

The chain employs TRBV7-9 and TRBJ1-5; 7 bases are a match to TRBD1. This CDR3 region has 14 residues. CDR1 and CDR2 (germline): SEHNR, FQNEAQ (reference sequence). Trimming at V came to 5 bases and at J to 4 bases, leaving 5 bases not matched to a gene. The CDR3 DNA sequence: TGTGCCAGCAGCCCGGAGGGGGCGAATCAGCCCCAGCATTTT. Translation gives CASSPEGANQPQHF.

As for this clone: This sample also contains other DNA sequences that code for the same CDR3. This rearrangement joins TRBV9 to TRBJ1-1; D may be TRBD1 (5 bases). CDR3 length equals 13 residues. Trimming left V 3 bases short and J 1 base short, with 7 bases between. Per germline, CDR1 SGDLS and CDR2 YYNGEE. Here the CDR3 reads CASSAGGNTEAFF. In nucleotides, the CDR3 is TGTGCCAGCAGCGCTGGGGGGAACACTGAAGCTTTCTTT.